Detailed here is one T cell receptor beta chain. The record originates from a study of blood T cell repertoires in COVID-19. Study background: Whether acute or convalescent, the COVID-19 samples came from the United States, Italy and Spain. Sources were T cells, B-cell-depleted T cells, or PBMCs; the material itself was cDNA or gDNA.

In the source study's methods: For nucleated cells, counts were estimated from reference gene primer amplification. The table came from immunoSEQ multiplex PCR; TCRdb's copy has only in-frame clones and leaves some out. The DNA gave D and trimming, while V, J and clone size come from that table. The sample lists around 150,000 clones, roughly four fifths seen once, with about 24% in the top ten. CDR3 size: 15 residues. Trimming took 5 bases from V and 5 from J; bases not matched to a gene: 11. Germline loops: CDR1 SNHLY, CDR2 FYNNEI. The sequence came from an elderly woman with acute or convalescent COVID-19. The sample taken for sequencing was peripheral blood. The rearrangement links TRBV2 to TRBJ2-5; 7 nucleotides agree with TRBD2. The CDR3 DNA reads TGTGCCAGCAGTCCGGGGCAGCGGGGCGAGGAGACCCAGTACTTC. Translating it yields CASSPGQRGEETQYF.